Listed here are 10 T cell receptor beta chains from one sample, sequenced in a study of control samples from healthy donors and cancer patients. Only in-frame clones appear in the TCRdb table, and some are missing; sequencing was by immunoSEQ multiplex PCR. The sample holds tens of thousands of clones; 87% are singletons and the top ten take 20% to 25%. The sequenced sample consisted of blood. All receptors derive from a man aged 45-60 years in good health.

The V and J genes are TRBV5-1 and TRBJ2-5; 8 bases fit TRBD1. J was trimmed by 6 bases and V by 0 bases; bases with no gene match: 7. The CDR3 runs 15 residues. Germline V lookup: CDR1 SGHRS, CDR2 YFSETQ. In DNA, the CDR3 is TGCGCCAGCAGCTTGGGGACAGGGTCCCTCCAGACCCAGTACTTC. This sequence encodes CASSLGTGSLQTQYF.

This rearrangement joins TRBV27 to TRBJ2-4; 10 bases fit TRBD2. The CDR3 extends over 15 amino acids. Trimming took 4 bases from V and 8 from J; bases not matched to a gene: 8. Germline V lookup: CDR1 MNHEY, CDR2 SMNVEV (reference sequence). The CDR3: CASSSLAGAFYIQYF. The CDR3 bases are TGTGCCAGCAGTTCCCTAGCGGGAGCCTTTTACATTCAGTACTTC.

The DNA of the CDR3 is TGTGCCAGCAGCCACCGCCCGGGACTAGCGGCAGGCCAAGAGACCCAGTACTTC. Residues: CASSHRPGLAAGQETQYF. The chain carries TRBV4-2 and TRBJ2-5; 11 bases fit TRBD2. This CDR3 has 18 amino acids. Germline assignment: CDR1 LGHNA and CDR2 YNFKEQ. V trimming: 3 bases; J trimming: 1 base; junction bases outside the gene matches: 10.

V gene TRBV5-6 combines with J gene TRBJ1-4; TRBD1 is a possible D gene (6 bases). The V gene's germline CDR1 is SGHDT and CDR2 YYEEEE. CDR3 length: 15 residues. V was clipped by 0 bases and J by 7 bases, with 13 bases between them. CDR3: CASSLVSGAGEKLFF. The CDR3 DNA sequence: TGTGCCAGCAGCTTGGTCTCAGGGGCCGGTGAAAAACTGTTTTTT.

This chain joins TRBV11-1 and TRBJ1-1, with 10 bases fitting TRBD1. This CDR3 has 16 residues. Trimming took 5 bases from V and 4 from J; bases not matched to a gene: 10. CDR1 and CDR2 from the germline V gene are SGHAT and FQDESV (reference sequence). DNA for the CDR3: TGTGCCAGCAGCCCGAGACAGGGGGCGCTGAGCACTGAAGCTTTCTTT. As protein: CASSPRQGALSTEAFF.

This clone was seen only once. The J gene is TRBJ2-6, the V gene TRBV10-3; D unresolved. Between the trimmed V and J ends, which lost 3 bases and 0 bases, there was a span of 3 bases. The CDR3 contains 14 residues. Looked up from germline, CDR1 is ENHRY and CDR2 is SYGVKD. The CDR3 nucleotides read TGTGCCATCAGTGATGGCTCTGGGGCCAACGTCCTGACTTTC. As protein: CAISDGSGANVLTF.

J is TRBJ2-2 and V is TRBV10-1; D remains ambiguous. Looked up from germline, CDR1 is WNHNN and CDR2 is SYGVQD (reference sequence). The CDR3 has 13 residues. V dropped 6 bases and J dropped 3 bases, with 8 bases sitting between them. Here the CDR3 reads CASREIDTGELFF. In DNA form, the CDR3 reads TGCGCCAGCAGAGAAATTGACACCGGGGAGCTGTTTTTT.

The chain couples TRBV7-2 to TRBJ2-5; TRBD2 agrees at 7 bases. Trimming cost V 0 bases and J 0 bases; bases outside gene matches: 4. The CDR3 is 16 residues long. Germline V lookup: CDR1 SGHTA, CDR2 FQGNSA. The CDR3 protein is CASSLAMGGYQETQYF. The CDR3 DNA reads TGTGCCAGCAGCTTAGCGATGGGAGGGTACCAAGAGACCCAGTACTTC.

The CDR3 sequence: CASSRDTANYGYTF. CDR3 DNA sequence: TGTGCCAGCAGTCGGGACACTGCTAACTATGGCTACACCTTC. The chain uses TRBV6-5 and TRBJ1-2, with D perhaps matching TRBD1 (6 bases). CDR3 length equals 14 residues. Germline V lookup: CDR1 MNHEY, CDR2 SVGAGI. V lost 5 bases to trimming and J lost 0 bases, with 10 bases between them.

The V and J genes are TRBV21-1 and TRBJ2-7; TRBD1, the table's D call, was not compared with the DNA. TRBV21-1 is assigned pseudogene status. The CDR3 contains 14 residues. The CDR3 spells CASNGQGRYYEQYV. The CDR3 DNA sequence: TGTGCCAGCAACGGACAGGGGAGGTACTACGAGCAGTACGTC.